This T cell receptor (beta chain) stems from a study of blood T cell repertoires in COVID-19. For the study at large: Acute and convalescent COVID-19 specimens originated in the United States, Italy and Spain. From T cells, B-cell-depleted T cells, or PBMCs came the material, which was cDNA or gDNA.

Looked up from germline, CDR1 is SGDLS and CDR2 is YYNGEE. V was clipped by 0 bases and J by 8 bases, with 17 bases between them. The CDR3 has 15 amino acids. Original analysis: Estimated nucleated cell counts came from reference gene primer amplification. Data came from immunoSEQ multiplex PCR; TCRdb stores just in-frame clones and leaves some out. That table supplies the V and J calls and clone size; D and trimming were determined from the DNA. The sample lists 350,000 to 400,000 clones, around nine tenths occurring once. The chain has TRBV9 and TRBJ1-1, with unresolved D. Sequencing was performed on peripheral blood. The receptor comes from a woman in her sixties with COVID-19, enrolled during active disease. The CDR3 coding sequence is TGTGCCAGCAGCGTAGGAACAGTCAACACTGGGGAAGCTTTCTTT. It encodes CASSVGTVNTGEAFF. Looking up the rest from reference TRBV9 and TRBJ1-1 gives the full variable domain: DSGVTQTPKHLITATGQRVTLRCSPRSGDLSVYWYQQSLDQGLQFLIQYYNGEERAKGNILERFSAQQFPDLHSELNLSSLELGDSALYFCASSVGTVNTGEAFFGQGTRLTVV.